This T cell receptor (beta chain) derives from a study of glioma-infiltrating T cells. The CDR3 sequence is 15 residues long. J lost 8 bases, V lost 3 bases, and 5 bases had no gene match. Germline CDR1 and CDR2: MGHRA and YSYEKL. The iRepertoire nested amplicon-rescue multiplex PCR amplified TCR alpha and beta CDR3s from RNA. One-step reverse transcription and amplification started from around 100-400 ng of tissue mRNA or PBMC total RNA. TCRdb fed the multiplex PCR reads into MiXCR, producing one record per CDR3 protein. The sample has around 100,000 distinct CDR3 sequences; about 30% are singletons.

This rearrangement joins TRBV4-1 to TRBJ1-6; 9 positions match TRBD1. Specimen: glioma tissue, nonneoplastic brain tissue, or PBMCs (not recorded which). The TCR originated in a human donor with low-grade glioma or glioblastoma, undergoing nonglioma brain surgery, or in good health (not recorded which). CDR3 region: CASSHIRDRDSPLHF. Here the CDR3 DNA reads TGCGCCAGCAGCCATATAAGGGACAGGGATTCACCCCTCCACTTT.